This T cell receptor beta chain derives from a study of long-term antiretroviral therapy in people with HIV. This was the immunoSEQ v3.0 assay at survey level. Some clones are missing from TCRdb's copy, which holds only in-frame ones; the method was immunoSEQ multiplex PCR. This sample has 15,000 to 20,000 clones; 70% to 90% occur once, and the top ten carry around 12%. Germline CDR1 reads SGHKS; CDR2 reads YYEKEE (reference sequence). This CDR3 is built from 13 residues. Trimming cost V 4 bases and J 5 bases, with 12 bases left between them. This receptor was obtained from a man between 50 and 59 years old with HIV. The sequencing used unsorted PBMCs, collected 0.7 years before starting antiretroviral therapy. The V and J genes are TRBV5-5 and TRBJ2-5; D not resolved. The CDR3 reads CASSTPGGETQYF. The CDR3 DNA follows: TGTGCCAGCAGCACCCCGGGTGGGGAGACCCAGTACTTC. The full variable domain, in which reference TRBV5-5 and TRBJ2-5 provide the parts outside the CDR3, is DAGVTQSPTHLIKTRGQQVTLRCSPISGHKSVSWYQQVLGQGPQFIFQYYEKEERGRGNFPDRFSARQFPNYSSELNVNALLLGDSALYLCASSTPGGETQYFGPGTRLLVL.